The 25 T cell receptor beta chains presented below share a single source sample, sequenced in a study of blood T cells in healthy people across ages. Next came a second PCR, run for about 6 to 12 cycles, which used a sample-barcoded 5' primer along with a J-beta primer mix. One entry per CDR3 protein, called by TCRdb with MiXCR from the 5' RACE reads. The sample includes roughly 930,000 distinct CDR3 sequences, around 48% of them seen just once. Sequenced: blood. Source of these receptors: a man aged 25-40 years in good health.

This CDR3 reads CASSYTPGDYNEQFF. The DNA for the CDR3 is TGCGCCAGCAGCTACACCCCGGGAGATTACAATGAGCAGTTCTTC. The chain combines TRBV5-1 with TRBJ2-1; TRBD2 is a possible D gene (6 bases). Germline CDR1 SGHRS, CDR2 YFSETQ. The length of the CDR3 is 15 residues. The V end lost 3 bases, the J end lost 4 bases, and 14 bases lay between the germline ends.

The chain uses TRBV6-5 and TRBJ1-1; D is possibly TRBD1 (5 bases). The CDR3 is made up of 15 amino acids. The germline V and J ends were trimmed by 2 bases and 0 bases, with 10 bases remaining between them. The germline gives CDR1 MNHEY, CDR2 SVGAGI. The CDR3 loop reads CASSYRVGVNTEAFF. The CDR3 nucleotides read TGTGCCAGCAGTTACCGGGTGGGGGTGAACACTGAAGCTTTCTTT.

Remarks on this clonotype: One end of the junction is discordant with germline, which a read error may explain. The chain combines TRBV4-1 with TRBJ2-2, with unresolved D. This CDR3 region has 15 residues. The V gene's germline CDR1 is MGHRA and CDR2 YSYEKL. The CDR3 is CASSPSQPNAGELFF. CDR3 DNA sequence: TGCGCCAGCAGCCCCTCTCAGCCGAACGCCGGGGAGCTGTTTTTT.

Worth noting for this clonotype: The junction differs from germline at one of its ends, possibly a read error. This chain links TRBV28 with TRBJ2-7; D gene uncertain. CDR3 length equals 12 residues. The V gene's germline CDR1 is MDHEN and CDR2 SYDVKM. CDR3 nucleotide sequence: TGTGTCAGCAGTTTGAGGAGAACGGAGCAGTACTTC. This translates into CVSSLRRTEQYF. The whole variable domain, remainder taken from reference TRBV28 and TRBJ2-7, is DVKVTQSSRYLVKRTGEKVFLECVQDMDHENMFWYRQDPGLGLRLIYFSYDVKMKEKGDIPEGYSVSREKKERFSLILESASTNQTSMYLCVSSLRRTEQYFGPGTRLTVT.

This clonotype occurred a few times. The chain employs TRBV4-1 and TRBJ1-2; D is perhaps TRBD1 (6 bases). The germline gives CDR1 MGHRA, CDR2 YSYEKL. The CDR3 loop spans 16 amino acids. Deletions cut 4 bases from V and 4 bases from J, with 19 bases between. In nucleotides, the CDR3 is TGCGCCAGCAGCCGCGAGTGGGGCCAGGGGAGCTATGGCTACACCTTC. It is translated as CASSREWGQGSYGYTF.

The chain is built from TRBV20-1 and TRBJ2-3; 10 nucleotides match TRBD2. This CDR3 region has 14 residues. V shed 8 bases and J 6 bases; nucleotides not matched to a gene: 11. CDR1 and CDR2 from the germline V gene are DFQATT and SNEGSKA (reference sequence). CDR3 nucleotide sequence: TGCAGTTCCCCCCGGCTAGCGGGGGTGGATACGCAGTATTTT. It yields the protein CSSPRLAGVDTQYF.

CDR3 nucleotide sequence: TGCAGTGCTAGATCCGACAGACTAGTCTACGAGCAGTACTTC. It yields the protein CSARSDRLVYEQYF. V and J are TRBV20-1 and TRBJ2-7; maybe TRBD2 (6 bases). CDR1 and CDR2 (germline): DFQATT, SNEGSKA (reference sequence). The CDR3 length is 14 residues. Trimming took 2 bases from V and 3 from J, leaving 14 bases between them.

This CDR3 reads CASSRAGPGDSPLHF. The CDR3 region has the DNA TGTGCCAGCAGTCGTGCAGGGCCAGGAGATTCACCCCTCCACTTT. The rearrangement joins TRBV12-3 or TRBV12-4 to TRBJ1-6, with a weak D call TRBD1 (5 bases). V lost 5 bases and J 8 bases, leaving 16 bases between the germline ends. This CDR3 is 15 amino acids long.

The rearrangement links TRBV15 to TRBJ2-7; no firm D call. The DNA end is more similar to TRBJ2-5, so the J call may be wrong. Germline V gives CDR1 LNHNV, CDR2 YYDKDF (reference sequence). This CDR3 spans 12 amino acids. CDR3 loop: CATSFAAGTQYF. In DNA form, the CDR3 reads TGTGCCACCAGCTTCGCTGCTGGGACCCAGTACTTC.

This clonotype was seen a few times. The chain carries TRBV5-1 and TRBJ2-1, with 9 bases that match TRBD2. CDR1 and CDR2 from the germline V gene are SGHRS and YFSETQ. The J segment lost 7 bases and the V segment lost 7 bases, leaving 6 bases of the junction unmatched. The CDR3 length is 13 residues. CDR3 residues: CASRASGENEQFF. CDR3 sequence (DNA): TGCGCCAGCCGGGCTAGCGGGGAAAATGAGCAGTTCTTC.

The chain couples TRBV5-1 to TRBJ2-5, with 9 bases lining up with TRBD2. V shed 0 bases, J shed 4 bases, and the junction held 10 bases outside the gene matches. The CDR3 has 17 residues. Germline V lookup: CDR1 SGHRS, CDR2 YFSETQ. The CDR3 nucleotides read TGCGCCAGCAGCTTGGAACCAGGGAGCGGGGGGTCAGAGACCCAGTACTTC. It encodes CASSLEPGSGGSETQYF.

This clonotype has a handful of counts. V is TRBV7-9 and J is TRBJ2-3, with D unclear. The V end was cut by 2 bases, the J end by 0 bases, with 12 bases between. The CDR3 is 16 residues long. Germline V gene data show CDR1 as SEHNR and CDR2 as FQNEAQ (reference sequence). This chain's CDR3 is CASSLLTSSSTDTQYF. The DNA for the CDR3 is TGTGCCAGCAGCTTACTGACTTCATCTAGCACAGATACGCAGTATTTT.

This clonotype has only one observation. V and J are TRBV12-3 or TRBV12-4 and TRBJ1-4; D is uncertain. V shed 7 bases and J shed 3 bases, with 15 bases lying between them. The CDR3 consists of 15 residues. CDR3 sequence reads: CASTFTGNSNEKLFF. In nucleotides, the CDR3 is TGTGCCAGCACCTTCACCGGGAATTCTAATGAAAAACTGTTTTTT.

Remarks on this clonotype: One end of the junction does not line up with germline, which may come from a read error. CDR3 amino acids: CASRRTGGDYGCTF. CDR3 nucleotide sequence: TGTGCCAGCAGACGGACAGGGGGCGACTATGGCTGCACCTTC. The chain is built from TRBV28 and TRBJ1-2; 11 bases fit TRBD1. The CDR3 contains 14 residues. Germline V gives CDR1 MDHEN, CDR2 SYDVKM.

This clonotype has just a few counts. The V gene is TRBV3-1, the J gene TRBJ2-3, with 7 nucleotides matching TRBD1. The germline V gene encodes CDR1 LGHDT and CDR2 YNNKEL (reference sequence). Trimming cost V 4 bases and J 2 bases; bases outside gene matches: 6. The CDR3 is 15 amino acids. CDR3 sequence: CASSRQGEPTDTQYF. CDR3 DNA: TGTGCCAGCAGCCGACAGGGTGAACCCACAGATACGCAGTATTTT.

This rearrangement joins TRBV20-1 to TRBJ1-5, with 10 bases fitting TRBD1. The CDR3 has 16 residues. Germline CDR1 is DFQATT and CDR2 is SNEGSKA (reference sequence). The CDR3 DNA reads as TGCAGCATTACCGGGACAGGGGTGACGGGCAATCAGCCCCAGCATTTT. It translates to CSITGTGVTGNQPQHF.

This chain joins TRBV6-2 or TRBV6-3 and TRBJ1-5; D ambiguous. Trimming removed 7 bases at V and 2 bases at J, with 24 bases between. Germline loops: CDR1 MNHEY, CDR2 SVGEGT. The CDR3 covers 18 residues. CDR3 in amino acids: CASNSYFGSMVGNQPQHF. CDR3 DNA sequence: TGTGCCAGCAATTCCTACTTCGGTTCGATGGTGGGCAATCAGCCCCAGCATTTT.

J is TRBJ2-1 and V is TRBV20-1; perhaps TRBD2 as D (6 bases). Trimming took off 4 bases at V and 3 bases at J, with 10 bases between the two ends. The CDR3 spans 13 residues. CDR1 is DFQATT and CDR2 is SNEGSKA in the germline V gene (reference sequence). This CDR3 reads CSANPTSYNEQFF. Written as DNA, the CDR3 is TGCAGTGCTAACCCGACTAGCTACAATGAGCAGTTCTTC.

The rearrangement joins TRBV7-9 to TRBJ1-2; D is ambiguous. The CDR3 length is 17 residues. Trimming took off 2 bases at V and 5 bases at J, with 21 bases between the two ends. The germline gives CDR1 SEHNR, CDR2 FQNEAQ (reference sequence). CDR3 DNA: TGTGCCAGCAGCTTAAGTGGTAATGTAGTCGAGGCATATGGCTACACCTTC. Its translation: CASSLSGNVVEAYGYTF.

This clonotype was counted many times. This chain joins TRBV4-1 and TRBJ2-7; tentative D call: TRBD1 (5 bases). Trimming shortened V by 0 bases and J by 4 bases, and 10 bases separated the two germline ends. This CDR3 is 14 amino acids long. Looked up from germline, CDR1 is MGHRA and CDR2 is YSYEKL. The CDR3 DNA reads as TGCGCCAGCAGCCAAGAACAGGCGGTTTACGAGCAGTACTTC. Protein: CASSQEQAVYEQYF.

At least ten counts were recorded for this clonotype. Germline is not matched at one junction end, which may reflect a read error. The chain carries TRBV7-2 and TRBJ2-5; D call uncertain. The CDR3 spans 13 residues. Germline V gives CDR1 SGHTA, CDR2 FQGNSA. Here the CDR3 reads CASSLGRGETQYF. The CDR3 DNA reads as TGTGCCAGCAGTTTAGGGCGAGGAGAGACCCAGTACTTC.

This clonotype was picked up a small number of times. The rearrangement joins TRBV9 to TRBJ2-7; D remains ambiguous. V dropped 1 base and J dropped 2 bases, with 7 bases sitting between them. The CDR3 extends over 13 amino acids. The germline CDR1 and CDR2 sequences are SGDLS and YYNGEE. The CDR3 loop is CASSVWATYEQYF. For the CDR3, the DNA is TGTGCCAGCAGCGTATGGGCAACCTACGAGCAGTACTTC.

This clonotype was counted only a few times. The rearrangement joins TRBV7-2 to TRBJ2-1; D not certain. The CDR3 has 13 amino acids. Trimming shortened V by 5 bases and J by 7 bases, and 12 bases separated the two germline ends. Germline CDR1 reads SGHTA; CDR2 reads FQGNSA. The CDR3 loop is CASSPETGNEQFF. In nucleotides, the CDR3 is TGTGCCAGCAGCCCAGAGACGGGTAATGAGCAGTTCTTC.

This clonotype was seen only a few times. V usage is TRBV6-5 and J usage is TRBJ2-7; TRBD1 or TRBD2 may be the D gene (5 bases each). Trimming took 6 bases from V and 5 from J, leaving 14 bases between them. Germline loops: CDR1 MNHEY, CDR2 SVGAGI. The CDR3 totals 13 residues. The CDR3 region has the DNA TGTGCCAGCAGCCGTTTAGGGACCGACGAGCAGTACTTC. The encoded protein is CASSRLGTDEQYF.

A word on this clonotype: A much bigger clone sits one base away, suggesting this may be a read error. This chain joins TRBV20-1 and TRBJ2-1, with 9 bases aligning to TRBD1. The CDR3 sequence is 15 residues long. Germline CDR1 is DFQATT and CDR2 is SNEGSKA (reference sequence). CDR3 bases: TGCGGTGCTAGAGACGACAGGGGGAGCTGGGATGAGCAGTTCTTC. Residues: CGARDDRGSWDEQFF.